This T cell receptor (beta chain) was recorded in a study of shared T cell receptors in the human thymus (dated by TCRdb to about 2021). In the study overall: The study examined how the human thymus generates shared, self-reactive T-cell receptor alpha chains.

On this clone: The antigen it binds to is not known. There are no base qualities to consult, and no much larger clone falls within one base.

Libraries came from the immunoSEQ multiplex PCR assay. The clones in this table, taken by TCRdb from immuneACCESS, are in-frame only. Not every clone is retained; where verified, under half of the shortfall comes from an unresolved V gene, and the cause of the rest is unknown. Across this sample there are about 500,000 clones, with around 78% seen only once. Of the sample, less than 0.015% falls within the top ten clones. The germline V gene encodes CDR1 SGHTA and CDR2 FQGNSA. Trimmed from V: 7 bases; trimmed from J: 9 bases; junction bases lacking a gene match: 9. From the cysteine through the phenylalanine, the CDR3 covers 15 amino acids. Of all the DNA, just the CDR3 is kept, 45 bases in frame from base 1. These data are also associated with another study on human thymus T cells. In that second paper, the authors write: The donors were immunologically healthy infants in Finland who had open corrective cardiac surgery for congenital heart defects. The thymus tissue came from surgical resects taken out during corrective cardiac surgery. V and J gene segment usage appeared biased in both thymic and peripheral blood repertoires. According to the related research, thymic TCR repertoires were highly overlapping among unrelated individuals. The study described the TCR alpha and beta repertoires in fewer than 10 infant thymus samples and four matching peripheral blood samples. The cohort included 5 or 6 male and a couple of female infants, with donor ages spanning 7 to 244 days. Thymocytes were mechanically released from the tissue and were stored as pellets of roughly 10-32 million cells at -70 degrees C. A QIAsymphony instrument was used to extract genomic DNA from frozen cell pellets. TCRB and TCRAD loci were amplified from a standardized quantity of quality-controlled genomic DNA using the immunoSEQ multiplex PCR assay. The V(D)J region was spanned by amplicons of a length sufficient to cover the CDR3 and to identify V and J genes. The amplicons were sequenced on an Illumina platform via the commercial immunoSEQ service. Corrections for primer bias and sequencing errors followed previously described methods, while TCRAD and TCRB definitions were based on the IMGT database. The repertoires were analysed using immunoSEQ Analyzer 3.0 and VDJTools for basic statistics, V/J segment usage, diversity estimates, rarefaction and pairwise overlap. To estimate diversity, the Chao1, ChaoE, Efron-Thisted, Shannon and inverse Simpson indices were applied, and diversity was also estimated on datasets down-sampled to the smallest sample. For repertoire overlap, CDR3 nucleotide sequence, V gene and J gene had to match strictly, and clustering was done by Jaccard-based multidimensional scaling. On average, thymus samples yielded 750,000 to 1,000,000 unique TCRB clonotypes, whereas blood samples yielded approximately 84,000.

Sequencing used thymocytes. The V gene is TRBV7-2 and the J gene is TRBJ2-3; a stretch of 14 junction bases matches TRBD2. The clonotype originates from a boy younger than two with a congenital heart defect. Donor details come from another sample of the same person, matched by shared clones. The CDR3 protein sequence reads: CASTNGGLAGVTQYF. In nucleotide form, the sequence is TGTGCCAGCACCAACGGGGGACTAGCGGGAGTAACGCAGTATTTT.